This TCR beta chain was obtained from a study of T cell changes during pregnancy in multiple sclerosis (dated by TCRdb to 2018 to 2020). Regarding the complete study: The study examined how the T cell repertoire changed over the course of pregnancy in women with multiple sclerosis.

The protocol used for the library was the immunoSEQ multiplex PCR assay. TCRdb mirrors the immuneACCESS table, restricted to in-frame sequences. Some clones are absent from its copies; in checked studies, under half trace to an unresolved V gene, and the reason for the others is unknown. Here the sample has about 70,000 clones; around 94% occur a single time. Around 2.2% of the sample lies in the top ten. For this clone: Its specific antigen is unknown. No clone much larger than this one lies a single base away; base qualities are absent.

V and J are truncated by 5 bases and 7 bases respectively, leaving an intervening sequence of 14 bases. Taken from cysteine to phenylalanine, the CDR3 has 13 residues. Only CDR3 DNA is held: 39 bases, read in frame from base 1. Based on the germline V gene, the CDR1 and CDR2 sequences are MGHDK and SYGVNS. The chain is encoded by TRBV25-1 joined to TRBJ2-5, with TRBD2 as a weak D call on 6 bases. Sequencing used peripheral blood, obtained in the second trimester of pregnancy. The TCR comes from a female donor in good health, enrolled as a control in a pregnancy study. For the CDR3, the sequence is CASSPQKRATQYF. The DNA sequence is as follows: TGTGCCAGCAGTCCCCAGAAGCGGGCGACCCAGTACTTC.